The sequence of this T cell receptor beta chain was determined in a study of T-cell memory formation after mild COVID-19. Points on this clonotype: The antigen remains unidentified.

General study findings and limits: Later expanders leaned toward CD4+, whereas clones contracting from day 15 to 85 were balanced CD4/CD8.

Germline V gives CDR1 LNHDA, CDR2 SQIVND (reference sequence). This CDR3 spans 15 amino acids. The J segment lost 2 bases and the V segment lost 6 bases, leaving 9 bases of the junction unmatched. TCRdb fed the 5' RACE reads into MiXCR, producing one record per CDR3 protein. There are hundreds of thousands of distinct CDR3 sequences in the sample; 17% occur only once, and about 8.1% lies in the top ten. The source is an adult woman who had mild COVID-19 (a few samples of this study predate the infection). Cell type and time point are not known. The specimen was PBMCs or a T cell subset sorted from them (not recorded which). J is TRBJ2-5 and V is TRBV19, with TRBD2 identical over 7 bases. CDR3 coding DNA: TGTGCCAGTAGCCGAGGGGACTATATACAAGAGACCCAGTACTTC. Its protein product is CASSRGDYIQETQYF.